Listed below are T cell receptor beta chains from one sample, sequenced in a study of cytomegalovirus exposure and HLA in healthy donors. Measured with immunoSEQ multiplex PCR; TCRdb has only the in-frame clones, and not every one. In the table there are some 150,000 clones, 71% of which are singletons. Material: PBMCs. All receptors come from a woman aged 25 to 39 in good health and CMV-seronegative. The CDR3 runs from the conserved cysteine through the conserved F or W. A D gene is named only where the DNA matches it firmly.

J gene: TRBJ2-7; D gene: NA; V gene: TRBV5-1; CDR3 protein: CASSLTGSSYEQYF
J gene: TRBJ1-2; D gene: NA; V gene: TRBV30; CDR3 protein: CAWSVIGVDYGYTF
J gene: TRBJ1-2; D gene: TRBD1; V gene: TRBV19; CDR3 protein: CASSIVSGQDGGYTF
J gene: TRBJ1-1; D gene: NA; V gene: TRBV15; CDR3 protein: CATSRNLQGNEAFF
J gene: TRBJ2-3; D gene: NA; V gene: TRBV5-1; CDR3 protein: CASSLGQNGGTDTQYF
J gene: TRBJ2-2; D gene: TRBD2; V gene: TRBV28; CDR3 protein: CASRYSSGGANTGELFF
J gene: TRBJ1-1; D gene: TRBD1; V gene: TRBV5-6; CDR3 protein: CASSPARTGVLNTEAFF
J gene: TRBJ2-1; D gene: NA; V gene: TRBV6-1; CDR3 protein: CASRGGQTYNEQFF
J gene: TRBJ2-3; D gene: TRBD2; V gene: TRBV14; CDR3 protein: CASNHPRAGEADTQYF
J gene: TRBJ2-1; D gene: TRBD1; V gene: TRBV7-3; CDR3 protein: CASSSQGAYNEQFF
J gene: TRBJ2-2; D gene: NA; V gene: TRBV6-5; CDR3 protein: CASEPGYTGELFF
J gene: TRBJ1-1; D gene: NA; V gene: TRBV7-2; CDR3 protein: CASSLQVSREAFF
J gene: TRBJ1-5; D gene: NA; V gene: TRBV7-8; CDR3 protein: CASSLVPGSGQPQHF
J gene: TRBJ1-5; D gene: NA; V gene: TRBV28; CDR3 protein: CASSRAKNRISNQPQHF
J gene: TRBJ1-4; D gene: NA; V gene: TRBV4-1; CDR3 protein: CASSPLGGFNEKLFF
J gene: TRBJ1-5; D gene: TRBD1; V gene: TRBV2; CDR3 protein: CASSAGGDSNQPQHF
J gene: TRBJ1-5; D gene: TRBD1; V gene: TRBV6-6; CDR3 protein: CASSYAGQGIQPQHF
J gene: TRBJ2-5; D gene: NA; V gene: TRBV19; CDR3 protein: CASSIRFGSETQYF
J gene: TRBJ2-4; D gene: NA; V gene: TRBV7-3; CDR3 protein: CASSRGTVGNIQYF
J gene: TRBJ2-1; D gene: NA; V gene: TRBV30; CDR3 protein: CAWSLDFSGNEQFF
J gene: TRBJ2-4; D gene: TRBD2; V gene: TRBV29-1; CDR3 protein: CSVPGGQNIQYF
J gene: TRBJ2-7; D gene: NA; V gene: TRBV27; CDR3 protein: CASSIQGHEQYF
J gene: TRBJ1-2; D gene: TRBD1; V gene: TRBV19; CDR3 protein: CASKPWTGGYYGYTF
J gene: TRBJ1-4; D gene: NA; V gene: TRBV28; CDR3 protein: CASSANILGANEKLFF
J gene: TRBJ2-7; D gene: TRBD1; V gene: TRBV7-2; CDR3 protein: CASSLGSNRGGEQYF
J gene: TRBJ2-7; D gene: NA; V gene: TRBV7-2; CDR3 protein: CASSLDVGTLGYEQYF
J gene: TRBJ1-6; D gene: NA; V gene: TRBV2; CDR3 protein: CASSPNYNSPLHF
J gene: TRBJ1-5; D gene: NA; V gene: TRBV19; CDR3 protein: CASSSPDRLNQPQHF
J gene: TRBJ1-2; D gene: TRBD1; V gene: TRBV6-6; CDR3 protein: CASSNTRDSYYGYTF
J gene: TRBJ2-3; D gene: NA; V gene: TRBV7-6; CDR3 protein: CASSLTQRTDTQYF
J gene: TRBJ1-5; D gene: TRBD1; V gene: TRBV28; CDR3 protein: CASRSLGQGSNQPQHF
J gene: TRBJ1-3; D gene: NA; V gene: TRBV7-2; CDR3 protein: CASSLAGIQGNTIYF
J gene: TRBJ1-2; D gene: NA; V gene: TRBV30; CDR3 protein: CAWSSQGLHDGYTF
J gene: TRBJ1-2; D gene: NA; V gene: TRBV9; CDR3 protein: CASSATMFGYTF
J gene: TRBJ1-1; D gene: NA; V gene: TRBV5-1; CDR3 protein: CASSLQGRTEAFF
J gene: TRBJ2-5; D gene: NA; V gene: TRBV4-1; CDR3 protein: CASSQDELSTQYF
J gene: TRBJ2-2; D gene: NA; V gene: TRBV13; CDR3 protein: CASSSGTGELFF
J gene: TRBJ2-7; D gene: NA; V gene: TRBV4-1; CDR3 protein: CASSQVGLEMSYEQYF
J gene: TRBJ2-7; D gene: NA; V gene: TRBV4-1; CDR3 protein: CASSPGIRPHEQYF
J gene: TRBJ1-1; D gene: TRBD1; V gene: TRBV4-2; CDR3 protein: CASSWDREGVTEAFF
J gene: TRBJ2-1; D gene: TRBD1; V gene: TRBV28; CDR3 protein: CASSQDRVFNEQFF
J gene: TRBJ2-1; D gene: NA; V gene: TRBV28; CDR3 protein: CASRLVGGYNEQFF
J gene: TRBJ1-3; D gene: NA; V gene: TRBV6-1; CDR3 protein: CASRLTGEFGNTIYF
J gene: TRBJ1-2; D gene: TRBD1; V gene: TRBV5-4; CDR3 protein: CASSPGQGIYGYTF
J gene: TRBJ2-1; D gene: TRBD1; V gene: TRBV4-3; CDR3 protein: CASSRVTGVNNEQFF
J gene: TRBJ1-2; D gene: NA; V gene: TRBV30; CDR3 protein: CAWKSQVASYGYTF
J gene: TRBJ2-7; D gene: TRBD1; V gene: TRBV13; CDR3 protein: CASSYTGTGAYEQYF
J gene: TRBJ1-3; D gene: TRBD1; V gene: TRBV19; CDR3 protein: CASRRAGGAGNTIYF
J gene: TRBJ1-3; D gene: TRBD1; V gene: TRBV19; CDR3 protein: CASSKGQTGNTIYF
J gene: TRBJ1-5; D gene: NA; V gene: TRBV7-2; CDR3 protein: CASSPQAGKQPQHF
J gene: TRBJ1-1; D gene: NA; V gene: TRBV4-2; CDR3 protein: CASSYTGDTEAFF
J gene: TRBJ1-2; D gene: TRBD1; V gene: TRBV5-1; CDR3 protein: CASSWKGDRGSYGYTF
J gene: TRBJ1-1; D gene: TRBD1; V gene: TRBV4-2; CDR3 protein: CASSQPGGSTEAFF
J gene: TRBJ2-5; D gene: TRBD1; V gene: TRBV19; CDR3 protein: CASSMDGGTGETQYF
J gene: TRBJ2-1; D gene: NA; V gene: TRBV5-1; CDR3 protein: CASSLGLAGNEQFF